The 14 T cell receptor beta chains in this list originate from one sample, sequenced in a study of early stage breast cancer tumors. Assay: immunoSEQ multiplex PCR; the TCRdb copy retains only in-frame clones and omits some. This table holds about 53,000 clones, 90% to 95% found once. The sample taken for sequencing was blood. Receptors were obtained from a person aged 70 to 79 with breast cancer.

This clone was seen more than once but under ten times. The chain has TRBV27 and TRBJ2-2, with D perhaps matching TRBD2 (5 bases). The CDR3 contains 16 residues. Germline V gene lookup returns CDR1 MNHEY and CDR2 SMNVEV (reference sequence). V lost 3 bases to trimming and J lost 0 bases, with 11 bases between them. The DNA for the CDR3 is TGTGCCAGCAGTTTTGAGGGTACGGCGAACACCGGGGAGCTGTTTTTT. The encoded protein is CASSFEGTANTGELFF.

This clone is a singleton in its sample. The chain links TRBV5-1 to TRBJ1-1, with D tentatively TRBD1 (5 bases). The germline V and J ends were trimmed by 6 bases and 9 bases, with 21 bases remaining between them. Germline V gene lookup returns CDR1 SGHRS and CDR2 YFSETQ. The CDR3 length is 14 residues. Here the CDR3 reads CASKPSLAGEQAFF. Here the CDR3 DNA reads TGCGCCAGCAAACCGTCTCTAGCGGGGGAACAAGCTTTCTTT.

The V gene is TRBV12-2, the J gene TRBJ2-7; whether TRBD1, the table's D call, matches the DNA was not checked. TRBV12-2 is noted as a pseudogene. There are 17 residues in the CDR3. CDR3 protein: CASRLVGGQARSYEQYF. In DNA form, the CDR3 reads TGTGCAAGTCGCTTAGTCGGGGGACAGGCCCGCTCCTACGAGCAGTACTTC.

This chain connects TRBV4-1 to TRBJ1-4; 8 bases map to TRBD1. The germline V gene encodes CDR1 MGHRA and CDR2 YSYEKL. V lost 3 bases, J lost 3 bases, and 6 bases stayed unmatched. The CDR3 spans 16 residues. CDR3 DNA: TGCGCCAGCAGCCAGATACAGGGGGAAGCTAATGAAAAACTGTTTTTT. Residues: CASSQIQGEANEKLFF.

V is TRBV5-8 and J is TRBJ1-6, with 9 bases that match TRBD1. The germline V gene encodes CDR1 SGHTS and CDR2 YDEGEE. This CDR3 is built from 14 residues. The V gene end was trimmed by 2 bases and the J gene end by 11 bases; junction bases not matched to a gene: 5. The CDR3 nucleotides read TGTGCCAGCAGCTTAGGACAGGGGTTGGCACCCCTCCACTTT. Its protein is CASSLGQGLAPLHF.

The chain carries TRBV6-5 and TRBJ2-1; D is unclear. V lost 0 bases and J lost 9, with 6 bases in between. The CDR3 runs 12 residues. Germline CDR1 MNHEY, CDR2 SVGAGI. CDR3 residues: CASSYSNSEQFF. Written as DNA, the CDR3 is TGTGCCAGCAGTTACTCCAACAGTGAGCAGTTCTTC.

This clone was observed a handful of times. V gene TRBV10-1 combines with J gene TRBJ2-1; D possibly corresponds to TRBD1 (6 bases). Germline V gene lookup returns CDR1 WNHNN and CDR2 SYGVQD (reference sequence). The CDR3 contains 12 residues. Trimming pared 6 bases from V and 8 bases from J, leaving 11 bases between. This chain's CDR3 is CASSPDSDEQFF. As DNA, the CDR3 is TGCGCCAGCAGCCCGGACAGCGATGAGCAGTTCTTC.

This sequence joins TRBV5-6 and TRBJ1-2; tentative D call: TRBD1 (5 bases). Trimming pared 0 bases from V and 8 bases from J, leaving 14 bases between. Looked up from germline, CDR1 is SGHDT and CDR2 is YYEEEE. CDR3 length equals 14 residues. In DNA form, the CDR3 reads TGTGCCAGCAGCTTGGCAGGGACTCAGGGAGGCTACACCTTC. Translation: CASSLAGTQGGYTF. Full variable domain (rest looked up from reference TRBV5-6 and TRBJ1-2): DAGVTQSPTHLIKTRGQQVTLRCSPKSGHDTVSWYQQALGQGPQFIFQYYEEEERQRGNFPDRFSGHQFPNYSSELNVNALLLGDSALYLCASSLAGTQGGYTFGSGTRLTVV.

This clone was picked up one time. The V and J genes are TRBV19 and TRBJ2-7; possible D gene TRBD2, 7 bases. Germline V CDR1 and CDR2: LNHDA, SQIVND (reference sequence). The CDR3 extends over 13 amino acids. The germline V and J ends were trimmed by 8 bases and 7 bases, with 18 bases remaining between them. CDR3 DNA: TGTGCCAGTTCTTTGGCGGGGGCCCGTGAGCAGTACTTC. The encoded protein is CASSLAGAREQYF.

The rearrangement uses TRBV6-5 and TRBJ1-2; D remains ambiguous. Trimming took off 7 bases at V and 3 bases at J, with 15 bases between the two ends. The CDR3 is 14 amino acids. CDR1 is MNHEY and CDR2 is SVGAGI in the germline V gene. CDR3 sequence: CASTAGGLDYGYTF. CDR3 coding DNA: TGTGCCAGCACCGCGGGAGGACTTGACTATGGCTACACCTTC.

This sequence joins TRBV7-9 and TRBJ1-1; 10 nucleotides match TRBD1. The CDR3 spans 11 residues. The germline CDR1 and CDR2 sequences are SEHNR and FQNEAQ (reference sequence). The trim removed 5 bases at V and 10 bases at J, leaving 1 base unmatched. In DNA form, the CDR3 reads TGTGCCAGCAGCCGACAGGGGGCAGCTTTCTTT. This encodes CASSRQGAAFF. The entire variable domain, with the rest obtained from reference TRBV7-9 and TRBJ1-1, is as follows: DTGVSQNPRHKITKRGQNVTFRCDPISEHNRLYWYRQTLGQGPEFLTYFQNEAQLEKSRLLSDRFSAERPKGSFSTLEIQRTEQGDSAMYLCASSRQGAAFFGQGTRLTVV.

Here the CDR3 DNA reads TGTGCCAGCAGGGCTAGCGGGAGTTCCTACGAGCAGTACTTC. Translated: CASRASGSSYEQYF. V usage is TRBV28 and J usage is TRBJ2-7, with 10 bases identical to TRBD2. J was trimmed by 1 base and V by 6 bases; bases with no gene match: 3. Germline CDR1 MDHEN, CDR2 SYDVKM. The CDR3 is made up of 14 amino acids.

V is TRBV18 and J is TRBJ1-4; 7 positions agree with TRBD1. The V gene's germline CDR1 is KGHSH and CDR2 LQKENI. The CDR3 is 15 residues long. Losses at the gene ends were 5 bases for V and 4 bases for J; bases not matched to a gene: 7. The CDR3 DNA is TGTGCCAGCTCAACTTGGGACAGACTTAATGAAAAACTGTTTTTT. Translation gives CASSTWDRLNEKLFF.

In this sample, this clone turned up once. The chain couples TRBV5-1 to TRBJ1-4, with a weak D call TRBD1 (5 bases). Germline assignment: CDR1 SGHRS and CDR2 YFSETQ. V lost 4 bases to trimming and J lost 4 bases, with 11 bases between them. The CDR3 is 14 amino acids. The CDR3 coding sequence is TGCGCCAGCAGCCAGGCGACAGATAATGAAAAACTGTTTTTT. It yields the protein CASSQATDNEKLFF.